The 31 T cell receptor beta chains below were found in one sample sequenced in a study of molecular identifiers for immune sequencing clone quantification. TCRdb recomputed calls from the PCR reads with MiXCR, one row per CDR3 protein. This repertoire shows tens of thousands of distinct CDR3 sequences, less than 20% found once; its top ten account for 1.3% to 1.5%. Sequenced material: naive CD8+ T cells from blood, with Jurkat cell RNA spiked in. Subset noted: FACS-sorted CD8+CD4-CCR7+CD45RA+ naive T cells. The receptors originated from a human donor in good health. Some libraries in this study had Jurkat cell RNA spiked in.

This clonotype has at least ten counts. This sequence joins TRBV4-2 and TRBJ1-6; TRBD1 matches at 7 bases. This CDR3 is built from 15 residues. The V segment lost 2 bases and the J segment 8 bases; nucleotides outside the gene matches: 6. Germline CDR1 LGHNA, CDR2 YNFKEQ. CDR3 sequence: CASSQYAQGYSPLHF. CDR3 sequence (DNA): TGTGCCAGCAGCCAATATGCACAGGGGTATTCACCCCTCCACTTT.

This clonotype was observed at least ten times. V is TRBV5-1 and J is TRBJ2-1; the D is unclear. The CDR3 loop spans 17 amino acids. Germline V gene lookup returns CDR1 SGHRS and CDR2 YFSETQ. V lost 7 bases and J 0 bases, leaving 20 bases between the germline ends. In DNA, the CDR3 is TGCGCCAGCGCCCCTGGCCGTCCCTTAGGCTCCTACAATGAGCAGTTCTTC. Translated, it gives CASAPGRPLGSYNEQFF.

This clonotype occurred a few times. A read error is possible here, since a much larger clone lies one base away. This chain connects TRBV28 to TRBJ2-1; no definite D call. The CDR3 has 12 amino acids. Germline V gene sequence: CDR1 MDHEN, CDR2 SYDVKM. The DNA of the CDR3 is TGTGCCAGCAGTTTCCCCAACAATGGGCAGTTCTTC. Amino acids: CASSFPNNGQFF.

The table lists this clonotype with many counts. The J gene is TRBJ2-7, the V gene TRBV5-1; D is uncertain. Per the germline V gene, CDR1 is SGHRS and CDR2 is YFSETQ. V gave up 0 bases and J gave up 3 bases, with 7 bases separating them. The CDR3 is made up of 13 amino acids. The CDR3 region has the DNA TGCGCCAGCAGCTTGGAAGCAGACTACGAGCAGTACTTC. Translated, it gives CASSLEADYEQYF.

This clonotype was counted at least ten times. The chain links TRBV9 to TRBJ2-2; no clear D gene. This CDR3 region has 17 residues. Germline V gene lookup returns CDR1 SGDLS and CDR2 YYNGEE. Deletions cut 4 bases from V and 3 bases from J, with 19 bases between. The CDR3 coding sequence is TGTGCCAGCAGCCGCCCCTCCGGGTCTGGTGACACCGGGGAGCTGTTTTTT. Protein product: CASSRPSGSGDTGELFF. The complete variable domain, with remaining parts taken from reference TRBV9 and TRBJ2-2, reads DSGVTQTPKHLITATGQRVTLRCSPRSGDLSVYWYQQSLDQGLQFLIQYYNGEERAKGNILERFSAQQFPDLHSELNLSSLELGDSALYFCASSRPSGSGDTGELFFGEGSRLTVL.

This clonotype was seen ten or more times. J is TRBJ2-3 and V is TRBV1; whether TRBD2, the table's D call, matches the DNA was not checked. TRBV1 is an annotated pseudogene. CDR3 length: 20 residues. The CDR3 protein is CTSSQEDGESGEGLPDTQYF. In DNA, the CDR3 is TGCACCAGCAGCCAAGAAGATGGGGAGTCGGGGGAGGGCCTGCCAGATACGCAGTATTTT.

This clonotype has a handful of counts. The rearrangement links TRBV18 to TRBJ2-5; weak D call: TRBD1 (6 bases). V was pared by 4 bases and J by 4 bases, with 16 bases between. The V gene's germline CDR1 is KGHSH and CDR2 LQKENI. The CDR3 extends over 15 amino acids. The CDR3 nucleotides read TGTGCCAGCTCACGGGGGCCCGGCGGGTCAGAGACCCAGTACTTC. Its protein product is CASSRGPGGSETQYF.

This clonotype has only a few counts. The genes are TRBV9 and TRBJ2-1; a possible D gene is TRBD2 (5 bases). The CDR3 loop spans 15 amino acids. With 2 bases removed from V and 4 bases from J, the gap between germline ends came to 13 bases. From germline, CDR1 is SGDLS and CDR2 YYNGEE. In DNA form, the CDR3 reads TGTGCCAGCAGCGTCGAGGGAACCCATTACAATGAGCAGTTCTTC. This encodes CASSVEGTHYNEQFF.

This clonotype was seen at least ten times. This chain links TRBV29-1 with TRBJ1-2, with no clear D. The ends were cut back, 5 bases at V and 3 bases at J, with 13 bases in the middle. CDR1 SQVTM and CDR2 ANQGSEA come from the germline V gene. The CDR3 contains 13 residues. The CDR3 DNA follows: TGCAGCGTTAGAAAATACCGAGACTATGGCTACACCTTC. Residues: CSVRKYRDYGYTF.

This clonotype was detected a few times. The junction differs from germline at one of its ends, possibly a read error. J is TRBJ2-7 and V is TRBV27; a possible D gene is TRBD1 (6 bases). The CDR3 is made up of 15 amino acids. Germline V lookup: CDR1 MNHEY, CDR2 SMNVEV (reference sequence). The CDR3 sequence: CASSLLGGMRYKQYF. The CDR3 bases are TGTGCCAGCAGTTTATTAGGGGGTATGCGCTACAAGCAGTACTTC.

This clonotype was counted ten times or more. The chain carries TRBV13 and TRBJ2-7; 7 bases align to TRBD2. V gave up 5 bases and J gave up 0 bases; unmatched junction bases: 4. The CDR3 spans 14 residues. Germline V CDR1 and CDR2: PRHDT, FYEKMQ (reference sequence). CDR3 in amino acids: CASSHRTSSYEQYF. The CDR3 DNA follows: TGTGCCAGCAGCCACAGGACTAGCTCCTACGAGCAGTACTTC.

This clonotype was seen at least ten times. J is TRBJ2-3 and V is TRBV6-2 or TRBV6-3; 13 bases line up with TRBD2. The CDR3 loop spans 16 amino acids. Germline V CDR1 and CDR2: MNHEY, SVGEGT. V lost 2 bases to trimming and J lost 2 bases; unmatched junction nucleotides: 1. The CDR3 region has the DNA TGTGCCAGCAGTTACGGGACTAGCGGGATCACAGATACGCAGTATTTT. Residues: CASSYGTSGITDTQYF.

A few counts support this clonotype. The V and J genes are TRBV2 and TRBJ2-7, with 9 bases that match TRBD2. The ends lost 2 bases at V and 0 bases at J; junction bases unmatched: 2. Germline V gives CDR1 SNHLY, CDR2 FYNNEI. This CDR3 has 15 amino acids. The CDR3 loop is CASSEYSGSSYEQYF. Here the CDR3 DNA reads TGTGCCAGCAGTGAATATAGCGGGAGCTCCTACGAGCAGTACTTC.

This clonotype occurred many times. CDR3 sequence: CASSSPVGGPIADTQYF. The CDR3 coding sequence is TGTGCCAGCAGCTCCCCGGTGGGAGGGCCTATCGCAGATACGCAGTATTTT. The chain has TRBV11-3 and TRBJ2-3, with 7 positions matching TRBD2. Germline-derived CDR1 and CDR2 are SGHNT and YENEEA. Trimming at V came to 4 bases and at J to 4 bases, leaving 14 bases not matched to a gene. This CDR3 is 17 amino acids long. Supplemented by reference TRBV11-3 and TRBJ2-3, the full variable domain reads EAGVVQSPRYKIIEKKQPVAFWCNPISGHNTLYWYLQNLGQGPELLIRYENEEAVDDSQLPKDRFSAERLKGVDSTLKIQPAELGDSAVYLCASSSPVGGPIADTQYFGPGTRLTVL.

V is TRBV10-3 and J is TRBJ2-1, with D perhaps matching TRBD1 (6 bases). Per the germline V gene, CDR1 is ENHRY and CDR2 is SYGVKD. This CDR3 spans 12 amino acids. The germline V and J ends were trimmed by 0 bases and 10 bases, with 7 bases remaining between them. CDR3 sequence: CAISESGGEQFF. As DNA, the CDR3 is TGTGCCATCAGTGAGTCAGGGGGAGAGCAGTTCTTC.

Many counts were recorded for this clonotype. The chain recombines TRBV29-1 with TRBJ2-6; D is undetermined. The CDR3 has 12 amino acids. V lost 5 bases and J lost 6, with 8 bases in between. Germline CDR1 and CDR2: SQVTM and ANQGSEA. In DNA form, the CDR3 reads TGCAGCGTTCCGGAATTGGCCAACGTCCTGACTTTC. Protein product: CSVPELANVLTF.

The J gene is TRBJ2-1, the V gene TRBV11-2; 7 positions agree with TRBD2. The CDR3 extends over 14 amino acids. In germline, CDR1 is SGHAT, CDR2 FQNNGV. Unmatched junction bases numbered 2, after V lost 0 bases and J lost 6 bases. For the CDR3, the DNA is TGTGCCAGCAGCTTAGACTCGGGGGGCAATGAGCAGTTCTTC. Protein: CASSLDSGGNEQFF.

Only a few counts were recorded for this clonotype. A much larger clonotype is one base distant, so this may be a read error. The rearrangement links TRBV2 to TRBJ2-7; D remains ambiguous. Trimming removed 3 bases at V and 3 bases at J, with 9 bases between. CDR1 and CDR2 from the germline V gene are SNHLY and FYNNEI. The CDR3 runs to 13 residues. The CDR3 region is CASSEGPGYEQYF. The CDR3 DNA follows: TGTGCCAGCAGTGAGGGCCCCGGCTACGAGCAGTACTTC.

This clonotype has ten or more counts. V and J are TRBV4-1 and TRBJ1-1, with a possible D match to TRBD1 (6 bases). The germline CDR1 and CDR2 sequences are MGHRA and YSYEKL. V lost 4 bases, J lost 5 bases, and 17 bases lay in between. The CDR3 has 15 residues. DNA of the CDR3: TGCGCCAGCAGCCGCCTTAGGGGGGGTACTACTGAAGCTTTCTTT. It specifies CASSRLRGGTTEAFF.

In its sample, this clonotype was seen many times. The chain links TRBV20-1 to TRBJ1-1, with a weak D call TRBD1 (6 bases). The CDR3 has 12 residues. V was pared by 4 bases and J by 1 base, with 7 bases between. The germline gives CDR1 DFQATT, CDR2 SNEGSKA (reference sequence). The CDR3 DNA follows: TGCAGTGCTACACAGGGGAACACTGAAGCTTTCTTT. Amino acid sequence: CSATQGNTEAFF.

This clonotype was observed at least ten times. The chain has TRBV20-1 and TRBJ2-7; the D gene is possibly TRBD2 (5 bases). This CDR3 comprises 13 residues. From germline, CDR1 is DFQATT and CDR2 SNEGSKA (reference sequence). V lost 6 bases and J 2 bases, leaving 14 bases between the germline ends. The CDR3 sequence: CSATLELTYEQYF. The CDR3 DNA reads as TGCAGTGCCACACTAGAACTCACCTACGAGCAGTACTTC.

This clonotype occurred a few times. The V gene is TRBV5-1, the J gene TRBJ2-2; D unclear. CDR3 size: 12 residues. Deletions cut 4 bases from V and 6 bases from J, with 7 bases between. Germline V lookup: CDR1 SGHRS, CDR2 YFSETQ. CDR3 in DNA: TGCGCCAGCAGCGACGCCTCCGGGGAGCTGTTTTTT. As protein: CASSDASGELFF.

This clonotype was detected ten times or more. The V gene is TRBV20-1, the J gene TRBJ2-7, with 8 bases lining up with TRBD2. The CDR3 is made up of 22 amino acids. Germline V CDR1 and CDR2: DFQATT, SNEGSKA (reference sequence). Germline trimming cut 0 bases from V and 2 bases from J; bases unmatched to any gene: 27. CDR3 sequence (DNA): TGCAGTGCTAGAGATTGGGTAGCGGGACTCCCTTCGGGGATATCCGGTACCTACGAGCAGTACTTC. Protein product: CSARDWVAGLPSGISGTYEQYF.

This clonotype occurred many times. The chain couples TRBV27 to TRBJ2-1; D is undetermined. There are 15 residues in the CDR3. The V and J ends lost 3 bases and 0 bases respectively, with 9 bases between them. Germline V lookup: CDR1 MNHEY, CDR2 SMNVEV (reference sequence). The CDR3 region is CASSLGRSSYNEQFF. In DNA form, the CDR3 reads TGTGCCAGCAGTTTGGGCAGGAGCTCCTACAATGAGCAGTTCTTC.

This clonotype turned up a few times. The V and J genes are TRBV11-3 and TRBJ1-3; D call uncertain. CDR3 length: 14 residues. V lost 6 bases and J lost 0, with 9 bases in between. CDR1 SGHNT and CDR2 YENEEA come from the germline V gene. CDR3 in DNA: TGTGCCAGCAGAGACATCTCCTCTGGAAACACCATATATTTT. This codes for CASRDISSGNTIYF.

This clonotype was recorded at least ten times. The V and J genes are TRBV10-3 and TRBJ2-1; 9 nucleotides align to TRBD1. CDR1 ENHRY and CDR2 SYGVKD come from the germline V gene. After removal of 6 bases from V and 3 bases from J, the junction contained 0 bases not matched to a gene. The CDR3 runs to 13 residues. The CDR3 spells CAIRDRGYNEQFF. The CDR3 nucleotides are TGTGCCATCAGGGACAGGGGCTACAATGAGCAGTTCTTC.

This chain uses TRBV12-3 or TRBV12-4 with TRBJ2-7; a possible D gene is TRBD2 (7 bases). The length of the CDR3 is 13 residues. The V and J ends lost 3 bases and 6 bases respectively, with 12 bases between them. The CDR3 nucleotides read TGTGCCAGCAGTTTGCGGGGGCCTGTCGAGCAGTACTTC. It is translated as CASSLRGPVEQYF.

A note on this clonotype: As the CDR3 is not closed by the conserved phenylalanine or tryptophan, this likely results from a read error. As DNA, the CDR3 is TGCAGCGTTGAAGATCGGCTCCGGCAGGGGGCCTACGAGCAGTACTCC. This encodes CSVEDRLRQGAYEQYS. The chain joins TRBV29-1 to TRBJ2-7; 7 positions match TRBD1. The V and J ends lost 0 bases and 2 bases, in that order; junction bases with no gene match: 10. CDR1 SQVTM and CDR2 ANQGSEA come from the germline V gene. CDR3 length: 16 residues.

This clonotype occurred many times. The chain combines TRBV29-1 with TRBJ2-1, with 9 bases matching TRBD2. The CDR3 sequence is 17 residues long. The germline gives CDR1 SQVTM, CDR2 ANQGSEA. The trim removed 0 bases at V and 0 bases at J, leaving 6 bases unmatched. This CDR3 is CSVEDRGSGSSYNEQFF. Written as DNA, the CDR3 is TGCAGCGTTGAAGATCGGGGTAGCGGGAGCTCCTACAATGAGCAGTTCTTC.

This clonotype has ten or more counts. The rearrangement uses TRBV28 and TRBJ2-3, with D possibly being TRBD1 or TRBD2 (5 bases each). Germline values: CDR1 MDHEN, CDR2 SYDVKM. Trimming left V 6 bases short and J 1 base short, with 20 bases between. The CDR3 spans 17 residues. The DNA of the CDR3 is TGTGCCAGCAGGGATCATGAGGGGATCGAAGGCACAGATACGCAGTATTTT. Translation gives CASRDHEGIEGTDTQYF.

This clonotype was seen only a few times. The genes are TRBV24-1 and TRBJ2-2; 10 nucleotides align to TRBD2. With V trimmed by 4 bases and J by 7 bases, 8 bases remained unmatched. The CDR3 is 16 amino acids. The germline V gene has CDR1 KGHDR and CDR2 SFDVKD. CDR3 sequence: CATSDRAGGAFGELFF. The CDR3, as DNA: TGTGCCACCAGTGACCGAGCGGGAGGGGCTTTCGGGGAGCTGTTTTTT.